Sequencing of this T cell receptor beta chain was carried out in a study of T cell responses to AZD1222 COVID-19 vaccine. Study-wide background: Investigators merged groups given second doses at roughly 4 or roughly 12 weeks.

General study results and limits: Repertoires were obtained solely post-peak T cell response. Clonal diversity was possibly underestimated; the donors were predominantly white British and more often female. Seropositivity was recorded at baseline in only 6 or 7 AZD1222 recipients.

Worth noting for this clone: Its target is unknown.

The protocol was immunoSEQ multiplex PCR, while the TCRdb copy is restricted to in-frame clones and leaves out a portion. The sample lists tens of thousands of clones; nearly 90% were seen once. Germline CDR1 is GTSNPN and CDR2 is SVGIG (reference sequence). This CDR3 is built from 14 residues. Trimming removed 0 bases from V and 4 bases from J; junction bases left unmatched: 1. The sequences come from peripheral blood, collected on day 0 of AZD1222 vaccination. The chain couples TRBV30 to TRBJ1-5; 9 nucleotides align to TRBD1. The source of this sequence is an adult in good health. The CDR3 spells CAWSVGTGNQPQHF. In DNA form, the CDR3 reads TGTGCCTGGAGTGTAGGGACAGGGAATCAGCCCCAGCATTTT.